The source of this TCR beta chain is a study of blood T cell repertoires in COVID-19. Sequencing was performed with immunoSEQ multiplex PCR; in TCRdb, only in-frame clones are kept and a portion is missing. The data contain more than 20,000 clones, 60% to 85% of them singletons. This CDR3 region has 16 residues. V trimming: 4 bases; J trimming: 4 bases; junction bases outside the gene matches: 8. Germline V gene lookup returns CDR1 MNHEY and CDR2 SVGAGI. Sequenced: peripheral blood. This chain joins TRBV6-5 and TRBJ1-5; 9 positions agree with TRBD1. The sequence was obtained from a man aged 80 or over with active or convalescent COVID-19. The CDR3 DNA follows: TGTGCCAGCAGTTCCGTACAGGGGGCGAAGAATCAGCCCCAGCATTTT. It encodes CASSSVQGAKNQPQHF.